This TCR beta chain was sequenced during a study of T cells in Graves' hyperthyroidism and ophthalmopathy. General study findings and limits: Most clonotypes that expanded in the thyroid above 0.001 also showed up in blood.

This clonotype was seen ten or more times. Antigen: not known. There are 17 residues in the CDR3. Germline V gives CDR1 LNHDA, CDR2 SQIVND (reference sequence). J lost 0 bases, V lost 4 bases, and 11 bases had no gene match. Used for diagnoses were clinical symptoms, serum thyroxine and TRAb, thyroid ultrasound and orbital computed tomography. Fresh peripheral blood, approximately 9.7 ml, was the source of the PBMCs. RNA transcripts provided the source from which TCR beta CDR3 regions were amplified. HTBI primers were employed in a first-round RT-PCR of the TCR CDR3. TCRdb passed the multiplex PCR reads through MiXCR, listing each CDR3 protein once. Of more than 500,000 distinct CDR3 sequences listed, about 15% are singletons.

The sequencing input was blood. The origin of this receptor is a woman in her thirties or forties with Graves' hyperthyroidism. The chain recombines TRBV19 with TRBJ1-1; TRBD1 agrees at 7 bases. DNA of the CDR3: TGTGCCAGTAGTACGAGGACAGGCGGACGGATGAACACTGAAGCTTTCTTT. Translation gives CASSTRTGGRMNTEAFF.